The T cell receptor beta chain under discussion was sequenced for a study of CD8 T cells in ankylosing spondylitis. Whole-study results and caveats: Ankylosing spondylitis blood seemed to carry a telltale TCR beta motif made of under ten highly homologous variants. Reportedly, disease-linked clones are significantly enriched in ankylosing spondylitis patients' matched synovial fluid.

This clonotype was seen at least ten times. Its antigen is undetermined. V trimming: 5 bases; J trimming: 6 bases; junction bases outside the gene matches: 3. The CDR3 is 13 amino acids. Germline values: CDR1 SQVTM, CDR2 ANQGSEA. Quantitative 5'-RACE with molecular barcodes was used to make the TCR beta libraries. One entry per CDR3 protein, called by TCRdb with MiXCR from the 5' RACE reads. The sample includes 350,000 or so distinct CDR3 sequences, roughly 15% of them seen just once. Sequenced input: blood, either unsorted or a sorted T cell fraction (not recorded which). The source is a male donor with ankylosing spondylitis or in good health (not recorded which). The chain recombines TRBV29-1 with TRBJ2-2; 10 positions agree with TRBD1. DNA of the CDR3: TGCAGCGTTCGACAGGGGGCCCCCGGGGAGCTGTTTTTT. Translating it yields CSVRQGAPGELFF.